A single TCR beta chain is shown here with its context. Its antigen is unknown. No much larger clonotype is one base removed from it; base qualities were not supplied. The record originates from a study of blood T cell dynamics during melanoma immunotherapy (TCRdb year 2020). General notes on the study: All patients had metastatic melanoma and were given first-line pembrolizumab or nivolumab plus ipilimumab as standard of care in the United Kingdom. To find early correlates of response, the study profiled the peripheral T cell receptor repertoires of patients with metastatic melanoma both before and after one cycle of checkpoint inhibitor therapy. A training cohort was formed from consecutive patients, and a further independent group of patients from the same centre was pooled into an external validation set.

The CDR3 holds 16 amino acids from the cysteine to the phenylalanine. Only the CDR3 portion is preserved as DNA: 48 bases, with reading frame beginning at the first base. From a lookup of the germline V gene (reference sequence), CDR1 and CDR2 are SEHNR and FQNEAQ. Trimming removed 3 bases from V and 1 base from J; the gene matches leave 5 bases unexplained. A fixed 350 ng of DNA was loaded for every bulk PBMC sample. TCR beta CDR3 sequences were amplified from genomic DNA using the immunoSEQ TCRb Assay kit according to manufacturer instructions. The KAPA Library Quantification Kit for Illumina platforms was used to quantify the pooled libraries by qPCR. Sequencing of the pooled libraries was done on an Illumina NextSeq 500, with clustering at roughly 0.6-1.1 pM. Concerning the study's data processing: The TCR data were analyzed using immunoSEQ ANALYZER and the R LymphoSeq package. A rearrangement efficiency score was calculated as productive divided by the sum of productive and non-productive CDR3 sequences. Clonality was assessed using the Gini coefficient and diversity using the Renyi index at alpha=1, with pairwise comparisons between timepoints within each patient. In LymphoSeq, clonal relatedness was computed with an edit distance of 3 and repertoire similarity was computed with the Bhattacharyya coefficient. To classify response, a linear discriminant analysis based on week-3 changes in clonality and diversity was built using the R MASS and caret packages. TCRdb mirrors the immuneACCESS table, restricted to in-frame sequences. Some clones are absent from its copies; in checked studies, under half trace to an unresolved V gene, and the reason for the others is unknown. From that table come the V and J calls and clone size; the DNA was used to work out D and trimming. The sample contains 25,000 to 30,000 clones, around four fifths of them found a single time. Of the sample, about 9.4% falls within the top ten clones.

In the paper's terms, the time point label means: week 3, after first cycle of checkpoint inhibitor. Blood samples were taken at two points: before treatment (T0) and at week 3 (W3), which came after the first cycle of checkpoint blockade. Except for two patients with rapid clinical progression, response was assessed 12 weeks after the first infusion by RECIST 1.1; disease control meant complete response, partial response or stable disease. Patients with prior systemic cancer treatment, concomitant immunosuppressant therapy or synchronous other active malignancies were excluded. TCR beta was sequenced in both bulk PBMC and plasma cell-free DNA in order to track circulating cells as well as T cell turnover. Lymphoprep and SepMate tubes were used to isolate PBMC from blood, and red cell lysis was then performed. DNA from PBMC and sorted T cell subsets was extracted with QIAamp DNA Blood Mini kits.

Here is what the overall study found, with its caveats: The relatively small sample size was acknowledged as a potential limitation on generalization of the results. The study was unable to establish whether the T cell clones driving the repertoire changes were melanoma-specific or instead reflected general immune activation. Patients who later achieved disease control showed a bifurcated PBMC repertoire reorganization at W3, with increased clonality or increased diversity, unlike progressors.

This receptor was taken from a human donor with melanoma. This sample comprised blood, obtained from a patient treated with checkpoint blockade. This sequence uses TRBV7-9 and TRBJ2-1; 8 nucleotides in the junction match TRBD2. The CDR3 amino acid sequence is: CASSLGGGRSYNEQFF. The DNA is as follows: TGTGCCAGCAGCTTGGGCGGGGGGAGGTCCTACAATGAGCAGTTCTTC.